These T cell receptor beta chains were read from a single sample in a study of blood T cell repertoires in COVID-19. Assay used: immunoSEQ multiplex PCR; TCRdb lists only in-frame clones, some missing. The sample yields more than 90,000 clones, roughly nine tenths seen once. Sequencing input: peripheral blood. All receptors come from a man between 65 and 85 years old who had recovered from COVID-19. Each CDR3 is given with its conserved first and last residue. Fields, in order: clone size, D gene, J gene, V gene, CDR3 DNA, CDR3 protein. The D gene is left open where the match is weak. Expanded clones get a size class; other rows say once, few or many, or leave the size out.

clone_size: .; d_call: .; j_call: TRBJ1-1; v_call: TRBV5-1; cdr3_nt: TGCGCCAGCAGCCCGACCGGGACAACGAACACTGAAGCTTTCTTT; cdr3_aa: CASSPTGTTNTEAFF
clone_size: .; d_call: .; j_call: TRBJ2-7; v_call: TRBV27; cdr3_nt: TGTGCCAGCAGTCTCCGGGGAGCCGAGCAGTACTTC; cdr3_aa: CASSLRGAEQYF
clone_size: .; d_call: TRBD2; j_call: TRBJ2-7; v_call: TRBV7-9; cdr3_nt: TGTGCCAGCAGCTTACCGGGGCGGGAGAGAGAGTACTTC; cdr3_aa: CASSLPGREREYF
clone_size: .; d_call: .; j_call: TRBJ2-4; v_call: TRBV12-3/TRBV12-4; cdr3_nt: TGTGCCAGCAGCAACAGGGTTGGCATTCAGTACTTC; cdr3_aa: CASSNRVGIQYF
clone_size: .; d_call: .; j_call: TRBJ2-7; v_call: TRBV18; cdr3_nt: TGTGCCAGCTCACCTATACAGGGATACTCCTACGAGCAGTACTTC; cdr3_aa: CASSPIQGYSYEQYF
clone_size: .; d_call: TRBD1; j_call: TRBJ1-2; v_call: TRBV7-9; cdr3_nt: TGTGCCAGCAGCAGACAGGGGGGCAACTATGGCTACACCTTC; cdr3_aa: CASSRQGGNYGYTF
clone_size: .; d_call: .; j_call: TRBJ1-5; v_call: TRBV11-2; cdr3_nt: TGTGCCAGCAGCTCCAGACAGCCCCAGCATTTT; cdr3_aa: CASSSRQPQHF
clone_size: .; d_call: .; j_call: TRBJ2-7; v_call: TRBV28; cdr3_nt: TGTGCCAGCAGTTTAGGTCACAGTCCCTACGAGCAGTACTTC; cdr3_aa: CASSLGHSPYEQYF
clone_size: once; d_call: TRBD1; j_call: TRBJ2-7; v_call: TRBV29-1; cdr3_nt: TGCAGCGTTGAAGATAGGGGACAGACCTACGAGCAGTACTTC; cdr3_aa: CSVEDRGQTYEQYF
clone_size: .; d_call: .; j_call: TRBJ1-2; v_call: TRBV28; cdr3_nt: TGTGCCAGCAGCTCAACGGGCCTTACGACAGCGGGCTATGGCTACACCTTC; cdr3_aa: CASSSTGLTTAGYGYTF
clone_size: .; d_call: TRBD1; j_call: TRBJ1-1; v_call: TRBV12-3/TRBV12-4; cdr3_nt: TGTGCCAGCAGTTTCAACAGGGGGCGCGAAGCTTTCTTT; cdr3_aa: CASSFNRGREAFF
clone_size: once; d_call: TRBD1; j_call: TRBJ1-2; v_call: TRBV10-2; cdr3_nt: TGCGCCAGCAGTGAGTCGGCAGGGGGCTATGGCTACACCTTC; cdr3_aa: CASSESAGGYGYTF
clone_size: once; d_call: .; j_call: TRBJ2-7; v_call: TRBV11-3; cdr3_nt: TGTGCCAGCAGCCCCGGGGGAGTCGGCGAGCAGTACTTC; cdr3_aa: CASSPGGVGEQYF
clone_size: .; d_call: TRBD1; j_call: TRBJ1-1; v_call: TRBV29-1; cdr3_nt: TGCAGCGGGGAAACAGGGGGCGGGAACACTGAAGCTTTCTTT; cdr3_aa: CSGETGGGNTEAFF
clone_size: .; d_call: .; j_call: TRBJ2-1; v_call: TRBV27; cdr3_nt: TGTGCCAGCAGTCCCACTCGAGCCGACAATGAGCAGTTCTTC; cdr3_aa: CASSPTRADNEQFF
clone_size: once; d_call: .; j_call: TRBJ2-7; v_call: TRBV7-2; cdr3_nt: TGTGCCAGCAGCTTAAGGGGCAACGAGCAGTACTTC; cdr3_aa: CASSLRGNEQYF
clone_size: .; d_call: .; j_call: TRBJ2-6; v_call: TRBV30; cdr3_nt: TGTGCCTGGGGGGTAGCCGGGGCCAACGTCCTGACTTTC; cdr3_aa: CAWGVAGANVLTF
clone_size: once; d_call: .; j_call: TRBJ1-5; v_call: TRBV6-1; cdr3_nt: TGTGCCAGCAGTGAAGCGGTAGTCCCCTTCGATCAGCCCCAGCATTTT; cdr3_aa: CASSEAVVPFDQPQHF
clone_size: .; d_call: .; j_call: TRBJ2-2; v_call: TRBV6-2/TRBV6-3; cdr3_nt: TGTGCCAGCAGTTTCATACGGGGGGAGCTGTTTTTT; cdr3_aa: CASSFIRGELFF
clone_size: .; d_call: TRBD1; j_call: TRBJ2-3; v_call: TRBV5-1; cdr3_nt: TGCGCCAGCAGCTTGCAACCACAGGGGTTCACAGATACGCAGTATTTT; cdr3_aa: CASSLQPQGFTDTQYF
clone_size: .; d_call: .; j_call: TRBJ1-3; v_call: TRBV2; cdr3_nt: TGTGCCAGCACCAGGTCCCGCTGGGAGAGTGGAAACACCATATATTTT; cdr3_aa: CASTRSRWESGNTIYF
clone_size: .; d_call: .; j_call: TRBJ1-2; v_call: TRBV3-1/TRBV3-2; cdr3_nt: TGTGCCAGCAGCCAAGATGCTGCGGCCCTCTATGGCTACACCTTC; cdr3_aa: CASSQDAAALYGYTF
clone_size: .; d_call: .; j_call: TRBJ1-2; v_call: TRBV5-6; cdr3_nt: TGTGCCAGCAGCATAGCAGGGGAGCGGTATGGCTACACCTTC; cdr3_aa: CASSIAGERYGYTF
clone_size: once; d_call: .; j_call: TRBJ2-2; v_call: TRBV29-1; cdr3_nt: TGCAGCGTTGAGTCGAGAACAGGGTCCGGGGAGCTGTTTTTT; cdr3_aa: CSVESRTGSGELFF
clone_size: .; d_call: .; j_call: TRBJ2-3; v_call: TRBV2; cdr3_nt: TGTGCCAGCAGTGAGGGACTCAACACAGATACGCAGTATTTT; cdr3_aa: CASSEGLNTDTQYF
clone_size: .; d_call: TRBD1; j_call: TRBJ2-6; v_call: TRBV5-1; cdr3_nt: TGCGCCAGCAGCTTGGGGGACAGCCACCGGTCCGGGGCCAACGTCCTGACTTTC; cdr3_aa: CASSLGDSHRSGANVLTF
clone_size: .; d_call: .; j_call: TRBJ1-2; v_call: TRBV10-3; cdr3_nt: TGTGCCATCATGGGACAATCGGGCTATGGCTACACCTTC; cdr3_aa: CAIMGQSGYGYTF
clone_size: .; d_call: TRBD2; j_call: TRBJ2-3; v_call: TRBV9; cdr3_nt: TGTGCCAGCAGCGTAGCTGCGGGACTAGCTTCAGATACGCAGTATTTT; cdr3_aa: CASSVAAGLASDTQYF
clone_size: .; d_call: TRBD2; j_call: TRBJ2-1; v_call: TRBV19; cdr3_nt: TGTGCCAGTAGTATAGAGGCTAGCGGAATTTACAATGAGCAGTTCTTC; cdr3_aa: CASSIEASGIYNEQFF
clone_size: .; d_call: TRBD1; j_call: TRBJ1-2; v_call: TRBV19; cdr3_nt: TGTGCCAGTAGTCCACTTCAGGGGGCGCCGGGTGGCTACACCTTC; cdr3_aa: CASSPLQGAPGGYTF
clone_size: .; d_call: .; j_call: TRBJ2-2; v_call: TRBV5-4; cdr3_nt: TGTGCCAGCAGCTTGGGATTTGTTTATGGGGACAAACTCTATGCCGGGGAGCTGTTTTTT; cdr3_aa: CASSLGFVYGDKLYAGELFF
clone_size: .; d_call: TRBD1; j_call: TRBJ2-2; v_call: TRBV9; cdr3_nt: TGTGCCAGCAGCGTAGCTAGGGGGCCCGGGGAGCTGTTTTTT; cdr3_aa: CASSVARGPGELFF
clone_size: .; d_call: .; j_call: TRBJ1-1; v_call: TRBV5-1; cdr3_nt: TGCGCCAGCAGCCCTCAACAGGGCACGTACACTGAAGCTTTCTTT; cdr3_aa: CASSPQQGTYTEAFF
clone_size: .; d_call: .; j_call: TRBJ1-2; v_call: TRBV20-1; cdr3_nt: TGCAGTGCCCCTCGGGTCTATGGCTACACCTTC; cdr3_aa: CSAPRVYGYTF
clone_size: .; d_call: .; j_call: TRBJ2-5; v_call: TRBV7-3; cdr3_nt: TGTGCCAGCAGCTTAGATCCACAGCAAGAGACCCAGTACTTC; cdr3_aa: CASSLDPQQETQYF
clone_size: .; d_call: TRBD1; j_call: TRBJ1-3; v_call: TRBV7-9; cdr3_nt: TGTGCCAGCAGTCAGGGGGGCGGAAACACCATATATTTT; cdr3_aa: CASSQGGGNTIYF
clone_size: .; d_call: .; j_call: TRBJ1-1; v_call: TRBV18; cdr3_nt: TGTGCCAGCTCACCACCGAGGAGACCTGAAGCTTTCTTT; cdr3_aa: CASSPPRRPEAFF
clone_size: .; d_call: .; j_call: TRBJ2-1; v_call: TRBV5-1; cdr3_nt: TGCGCCAGCAGCTTGGGGGGCGGTGACTCCTACAATGAGCAGTTCTTC; cdr3_aa: CASSLGGGDSYNEQFF
clone_size: .; d_call: .; j_call: TRBJ2-5; v_call: TRBV24-1; cdr3_nt: TGTGCCACCAGTGACCCTAAGGGGCCCCAAGAGACCCAGTACTTC; cdr3_aa: CATSDPKGPQETQYF
clone_size: .; d_call: .; j_call: TRBJ2-5; v_call: TRBV11-1; cdr3_nt: TGTGCCAGCAGCTCCGTCGAAGAGACCCAGTACTTC; cdr3_aa: CASSSVEETQYF